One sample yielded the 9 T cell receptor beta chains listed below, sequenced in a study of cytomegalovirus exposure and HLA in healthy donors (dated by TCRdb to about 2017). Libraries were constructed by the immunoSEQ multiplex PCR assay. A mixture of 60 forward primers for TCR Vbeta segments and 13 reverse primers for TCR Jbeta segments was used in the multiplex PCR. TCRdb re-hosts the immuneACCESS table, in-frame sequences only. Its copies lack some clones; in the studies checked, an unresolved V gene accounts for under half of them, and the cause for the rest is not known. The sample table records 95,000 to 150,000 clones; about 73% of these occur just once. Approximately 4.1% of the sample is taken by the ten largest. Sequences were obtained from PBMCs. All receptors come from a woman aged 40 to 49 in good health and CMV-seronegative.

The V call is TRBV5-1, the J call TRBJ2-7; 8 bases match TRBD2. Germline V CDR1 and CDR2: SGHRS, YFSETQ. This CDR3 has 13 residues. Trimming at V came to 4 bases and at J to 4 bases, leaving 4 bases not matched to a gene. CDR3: CASSPSGGYEQYF. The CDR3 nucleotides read TGCGCCAGCAGCCCCTCGGGAGGGTACGAGCAGTACTTC.

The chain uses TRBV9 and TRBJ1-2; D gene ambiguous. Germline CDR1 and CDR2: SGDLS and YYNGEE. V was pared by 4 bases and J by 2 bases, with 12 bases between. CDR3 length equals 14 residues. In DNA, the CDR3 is TGTGCCAGCAGCCATTCCAGATTAAACTATGGCTACACCTTC. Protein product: CASSHSRLNYGYTF.

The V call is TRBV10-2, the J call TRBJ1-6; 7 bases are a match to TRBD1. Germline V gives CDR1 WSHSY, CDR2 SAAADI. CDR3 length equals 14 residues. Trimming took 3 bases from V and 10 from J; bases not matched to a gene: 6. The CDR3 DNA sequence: TGCGCCAGCAGTGACAGGGGGTTAGGATCACCCCTCCACTTT. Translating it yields CASSDRGLGSPLHF.

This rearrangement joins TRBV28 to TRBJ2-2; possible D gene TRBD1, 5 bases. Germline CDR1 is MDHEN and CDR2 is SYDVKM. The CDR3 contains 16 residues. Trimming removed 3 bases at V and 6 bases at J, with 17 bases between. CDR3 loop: CASSFEAGIFPGELFF. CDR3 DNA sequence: TGTGCCAGCAGTTTCGAGGCAGGGATTTTTCCCGGGGAGCTGTTTTTT. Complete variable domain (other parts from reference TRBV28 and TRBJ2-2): DVKVTQSSRYLVKRTGEKVFLECVQDMDHENMFWYRQDPGLGLRLIYFSYDVKMKEKGDIPEGYSVSREKKERFSLILESASTNQTSMYLCASSFEAGIFPGELFFGEGSRLTVL.

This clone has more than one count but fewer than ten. CDR3 in DNA: TGTGCCAGCAGTGACAGGGGGCTAGACACCGGGGAGCTGTTTTTT. Translated, it gives CASSDRGLDTGELFF. The chain uses TRBV6-4 and TRBJ2-2; 7 bases align to TRBD1. The ends lost 2 bases at V and 3 bases at J; junction bases unmatched: 3. In germline, CDR1 is MRHNA, CDR2 SNTAGT. The CDR3 runs 15 residues.

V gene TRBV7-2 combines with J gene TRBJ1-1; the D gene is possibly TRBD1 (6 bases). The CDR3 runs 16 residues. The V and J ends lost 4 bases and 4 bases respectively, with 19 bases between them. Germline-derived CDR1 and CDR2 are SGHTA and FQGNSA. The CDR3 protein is CASSSMSWGLGTEAFF. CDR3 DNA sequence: TGTGCCAGCAGCTCTATGTCGTGGGGGCTGGGCACTGAAGCTTTCTTT. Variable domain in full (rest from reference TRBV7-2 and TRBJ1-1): GAGVSQSPSNKVTEKGKDVELRCDPISGHTALYWYRQSLGQGLEFLIYFQGNSAPDKSGLPSDRFSAERTGGSVSTLTIQRTQQEDSAVYLCASSSMSWGLGTEAFFGQGTRLTVV.

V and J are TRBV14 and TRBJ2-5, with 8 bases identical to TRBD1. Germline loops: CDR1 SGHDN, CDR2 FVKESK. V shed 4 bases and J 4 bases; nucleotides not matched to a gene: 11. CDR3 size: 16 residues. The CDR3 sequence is CASSLGQGWIGETQYF. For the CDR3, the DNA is TGTGCCAGCAGCCTCGGACAGGGCTGGATCGGAGAGACCCAGTACTTC. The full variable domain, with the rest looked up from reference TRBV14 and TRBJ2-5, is EAGVTQFPSHSVIEKGQTVTLRCDPISGHDNLYWYRRVMGKEIKFLLHFVKESKQDESGMPNNRFLAERTGGTYSTLKVQPAELEDSGVYFCASSLGQGWIGETQYFGPGTRLLVL.

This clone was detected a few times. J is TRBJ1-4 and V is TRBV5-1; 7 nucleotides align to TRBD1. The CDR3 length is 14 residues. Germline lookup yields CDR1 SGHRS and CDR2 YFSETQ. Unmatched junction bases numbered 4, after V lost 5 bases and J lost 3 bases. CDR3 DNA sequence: TGCGCCAGCAGTGTGACAGGGCCTAATGAAAAACTGTTTTTT. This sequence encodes CASSVTGPNEKLFF.

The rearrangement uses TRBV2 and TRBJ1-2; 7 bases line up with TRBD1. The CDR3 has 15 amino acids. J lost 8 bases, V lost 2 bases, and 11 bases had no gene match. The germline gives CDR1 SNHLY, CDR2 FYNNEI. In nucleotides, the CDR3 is TGTGCCAGCAGTGAATCTCCACAGGGGAAGCGCGGCTACACCTTC. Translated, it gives CASSESPQGKRGYTF.